Below are 17 T cell receptor beta chains sequenced from a single sample in a study of identical twins. TCRdb reanalysed the 5' RACE reads using MiXCR and keeps one entry per CDR3 protein. This sample has 500,000 to 550,000 distinct CDR3 sequences, with roughly a fifth found just once. These data are also associated with another study on T cells expressing NK-cell markers.

The sample comprised CD4+ T cells sorted from blood. Source of these receptors: a woman aged 18-29 years in good health.

J is TRBJ1-2 and V is TRBV20-1; TRBD1 is a possible D gene (6 bases). CDR1 and CDR2 from the germline V gene are DFQATT and SNEGSKA (reference sequence). V was cut by 6 bases and J by 8 bases, with 16 bases left in between. The CDR3 length is 12 residues. CDR3 in DNA: TGCAGTGCCCATGCGGGGGGGCACGGCTACACCTTC. As protein: CSAHAGGHGYTF.

The CDR3 coding sequence is TGCAGTGCTAGTCGAGGGTCGCCCTTAACCTACAATGAGCAGTTCTTC. Translated: CSASRGSPLTYNEQFF. This chain connects TRBV20-1 to TRBJ2-1; maybe TRBD2 (5 bases). The V and J ends lost 3 bases and 2 bases respectively, with 17 bases between them. This CDR3 spans 16 amino acids. Germline V gene data show CDR1 as DFQATT and CDR2 as SNEGSKA (reference sequence).

This chain joins TRBV20-1 and TRBJ2-1, with unresolved D. Trimming stripped 2 bases from V and 10 bases from J, with 12 bases between. CDR3 size: 12 residues. Germline V gene sequence: CDR1 DFQATT, CDR2 SNEGSKA (reference sequence). CDR3 residues: CSARRVGREQFF. The CDR3 region has the DNA TGCAGTGCTAGACGGGTGGGCAGGGAGCAGTTCTTC.

The J gene is TRBJ1-2, the V gene TRBV6-5; D is unclear. This CDR3 region has 14 residues. Germline V gene sequence: CDR1 MNHEY, CDR2 SVGAGI. V gave up 2 bases and J gave up 2 bases, with 9 bases separating them. The CDR3 protein is CASSYGGGNYGYTF. Here the CDR3 DNA reads TGTGCCAGCAGTTACGGCGGAGGGAACTATGGCTACACCTTC.

This clonotype was seen a handful of times. This sequence joins TRBV12-3 or TRBV12-4 and TRBJ1-1; D perhaps matches TRBD1 (5 bases). V was trimmed by 6 bases and J by 2 bases, leaving 13 bases between them. The CDR3 loop spans 14 amino acids. The DNA for the CDR3 is TGTGCCAGCAGAAATCAGGGAACTAACACTGAAGCTTTCTTT. Its translation is CASRNQGTNTEAFF.

This clonotype was detected many times. The genes are TRBV7-2 and TRBJ2-1; D uncertain. Germline V lookup: CDR1 SGHTA, CDR2 FQGNSA. The CDR3 is 14 amino acids. V was cut by 1 base and J by 3 bases, with 7 bases left in between. CDR3 sequence reads: CASSLVAVYNEQFF. The CDR3 DNA reads as TGTGCCAGCAGCTTAGTAGCAGTCTACAATGAGCAGTTCTTC.

This clonotype was picked up a small number of times. The chain uses TRBV20-1 and TRBJ1-5, with D perhaps TRBD1 (6 bases). Germline V gene data show CDR1 as DFQATT and CDR2 as SNEGSKA (reference sequence). V lost 3 bases to trimming and J lost 5 bases, with 11 bases between them. CDR3 size: 13 residues. CDR3 DNA sequence: TGCAGTGCTAGTCTAGGGGGGGATCAGCCCCAGCATTTT. It encodes CSASLGGDQPQHF.

This clonotype came up many times. This chain uses TRBV12-3 or TRBV12-4 with TRBJ1-2; D not certain. V lost 4 bases to trimming and J lost 8 bases, with 14 bases between them. The CDR3 consists of 13 residues. The CDR3 loop reads CASSSDEVLGYTF. In DNA form, the CDR3 reads TGTGCCAGCAGTTCGGACGAGGTCTTGGGCTACACCTTC.

This clonotype came up many times. The chain recombines TRBV4-3 with TRBJ2-3; no clear D gene. This CDR3 region has 13 residues. Germline loops: CDR1 LGHNA, CDR2 YSLEER. Trimming removed 4 bases from V and 2 bases from J, with 7 bases in between. Written as DNA, the CDR3 is TGCGCCAGCAGCCCCCGCCTCACAGATACGCAGTATTTT. This sequence encodes CASSPRLTDTQYF.

The V call is TRBV10-3, the J call TRBJ1-1; D possibly corresponds to TRBD1 (5 bases). The CDR3 is made up of 13 amino acids. Trimming removed 10 bases at V and 0 bases at J, with 12 bases between. Germline V CDR1 and CDR2: ENHRY, SYGVKD. This chain's CDR3 is CATGQLMNTEAFF. The DNA of the CDR3 is TGTGCCACAGGGCAGCTCATGAACACTGAAGCTTTCTTT.

This clonotype came up a few times. The chain couples TRBV7-6 to TRBJ2-2, with D possibly matching TRBD1 (6 bases). The V end lost 5 bases, the J end lost 4 bases, and 17 bases lay between the germline ends. The CDR3 extends over 16 amino acids. Germline CDR1 SGHVS, CDR2 FNYEAQ. CDR3 nucleotide sequence: TGTGCCAGCAGCCCCGTTCCCCTCAGGGGCACCGGGGAGCTGTTTTTT. Translation: CASSPVPLRGTGELFF.

The J gene is TRBJ2-1, the V gene TRBV9, with D possibly being TRBD1 (7 bases). From germline, CDR1 is SGDLS and CDR2 YYNGEE. The CDR3 consists of 15 residues. Trimming left V 7 bases short and J 6 bases short, with 20 bases between. The CDR3 DNA sequence: TGTGCCAGCGCTCAGGGGGGCATCTCCAGCAATGAGCAGTTCTTC. Its protein is CASAQGGISSNEQFF. Variable domain in full (rest from reference TRBV9 and TRBJ2-1): DSGVTQTPKHLITATGQRVTLRCSPRSGDLSVYWYQQSLDQGLQFLIQYYNGEERAKGNILERFSAQQFPDLHSELNLSSLELGDSALYFCASAQGGISSNEQFFGPGTRLTVL.

This clonotype was observed many times. The rearrangement uses TRBV12-3 or TRBV12-4 and TRBJ2-5; TRBD2 aligns across 15 bases. CDR3 size: 15 residues. Unmatched junction bases numbered 3, after V lost 5 bases and J lost 5 bases. In DNA, the CDR3 is TGTGCCAGCAGTCAAGGGACTAGCGGGGGGGAGACCCAGTACTTC. It translates to CASSQGTSGGETQYF.

This clonotype was observed a handful of times. The rearrangement links TRBV27 to TRBJ2-5; possibly TRBD2 for D (7 bases). The CDR3 contains 13 residues. Germline assignment: CDR1 MNHEY and CDR2 SMNVEV (reference sequence). Trimming shortened V by 6 bases and J by 5 bases, and 13 bases separated the two germline ends. The DNA of the CDR3 is TGTGCCAGCAGGTACAGGGAGGGGGAGACCCAGTACTTC. Encoded protein: CASRYREGETQYF.

The gene calls are TRBV6-2 or TRBV6-3 and TRBJ1-2, with 8 bases aligning to TRBD1. The CDR3 has 20 residues. With 2 bases clipped from V and 4 bases from J, the junction kept 21 bases outside the gene matches. Germline CDR1 MNHEY, CDR2 SVGEGT. The CDR3 region has the DNA TGTGCCAGCAGTTACAGCGGGGGTGCGGAGACAGGGGATTCAGTCTATGGCTACACCTTC. Translation: CASSYSGGAETGDSVYGYTF.

The J gene is TRBJ2-7, the V gene TRBV7-9; 7 bases fit TRBD2. With V trimmed by 5 bases and J by 1 base, 8 bases remained unmatched. The CDR3 runs 15 residues. Germline lookup yields CDR1 SEHNR and CDR2 FQNEAQ (reference sequence). The chain's CDR3 is CASSPFAGGSYEQYF. CDR3 nucleotide sequence: TGTGCCAGCAGCCCCTTCGCCGGGGGGTCCTACGAGCAGTACTTC.

The chain has TRBV20-1 and TRBJ2-1; a weak D match, TRBD2 (5 bases). The CDR3 sequence is 14 residues long. CDR1 and CDR2 from the germline V gene are DFQATT and SNEGSKA (reference sequence). Trimming pared 3 bases from V and 6 bases from J, leaving 15 bases between. This chain's CDR3 is CSASGGHGGNEQFF. CDR3 in DNA: TGCAGTGCTAGTGGAGGCCACGGAGGCAATGAGCAGTTCTTC.